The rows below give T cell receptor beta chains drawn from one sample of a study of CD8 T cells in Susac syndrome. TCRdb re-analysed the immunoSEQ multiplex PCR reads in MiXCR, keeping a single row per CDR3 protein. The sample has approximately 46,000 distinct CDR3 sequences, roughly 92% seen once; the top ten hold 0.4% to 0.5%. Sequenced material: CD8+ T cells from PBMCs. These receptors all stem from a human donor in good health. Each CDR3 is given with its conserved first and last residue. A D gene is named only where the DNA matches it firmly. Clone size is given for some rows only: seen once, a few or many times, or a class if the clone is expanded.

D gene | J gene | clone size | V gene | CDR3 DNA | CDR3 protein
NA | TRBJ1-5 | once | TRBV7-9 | TGTGCCAGCAGCTTAGTAGACGGGGCCCAGCCCCAGCATTTT | CASSLVDGAQPQHF
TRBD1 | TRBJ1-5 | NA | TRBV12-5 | TGTGCTAGTGGTTTGGCAACCGGGACAGGTCACAATCAGCCCCAGCATTTT | CASGLATGTGHNQPQHF
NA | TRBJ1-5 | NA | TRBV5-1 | TGCGCCAGCAGCTTGGGAGGGTTCAGCAATCAGCCCCAGCATTTT | CASSLGGFSNQPQHF
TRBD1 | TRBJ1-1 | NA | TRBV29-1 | TGCAGCGTGCCGGGACAGGGAACTGAAGCTTTCTTT | CSVPGQGTEAFF
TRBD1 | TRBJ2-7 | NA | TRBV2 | TGTGCCAGCAGTGCAGGGGGCACATACGAGCAGTACTTC | CASSAGGTYEQYF
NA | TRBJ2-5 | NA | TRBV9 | TGTGCCAGCAGCGTAGTGGGGGGAGAGACCCAGTACTTC | CASSVVGGETQYF
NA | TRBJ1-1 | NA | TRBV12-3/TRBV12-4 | TGTGCCAGCAGTTACCCTCCGGGGTCGCCTGAAGCTTTCTTT | CASSYPPGSPEAFF
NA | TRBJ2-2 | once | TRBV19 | TGTGCCAGCTCGCGGGCGAACACCGGGGAGCTGTTTTTT | CASSRANTGELFF
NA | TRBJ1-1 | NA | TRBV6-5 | TGTGCCAGCGGGCTTACAGGGAGCACTGAAGCTTTCTTT | CASGLTGSTEAFF
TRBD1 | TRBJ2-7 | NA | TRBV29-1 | TGCAGCGTTAGGACAGGGCACTACGAGCAGTACTTC | CSVRTGHYEQYF
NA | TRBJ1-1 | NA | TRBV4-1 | TGCGCCAGCAGCCAAGGTGGCAGAGAAGCTTTCTTT | CASSQGGREAFF
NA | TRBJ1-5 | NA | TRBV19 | TGTGCCAGTAGTATAGGACGCGTTAGCAATCAGCCCCAGCATTTT | CASSIGRVSNQPQHF
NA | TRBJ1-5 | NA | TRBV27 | TGTGCCAGCAGTTTATCAGGTAGCAATCAGCCCCAGCATTTT | CASSLSGSNQPQHF
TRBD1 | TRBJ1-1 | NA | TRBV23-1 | TGCGCCAGCAGTCAATCGATCGAAATTCAGGGGGTCAACACTGAAGCTTTCTTT | CASSQSIEIQGVNTEAFF
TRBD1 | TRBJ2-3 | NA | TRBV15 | TGTGCCACCAGCACCTGGACAGGATCACCGAGCACAGATACGCAGTATTTT | CATSTWTGSPSTDTQYF
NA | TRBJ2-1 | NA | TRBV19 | TGTGCCAGTAGTATAGACCCCGTAGCGGATCAGTTCTTC | CASSIDPVADQFF
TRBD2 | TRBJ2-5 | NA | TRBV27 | TGTGCCAGCAGTCCTGGGACTAGCGGGGTGACCCAGTACTTC | CASSPGTSGVTQYF
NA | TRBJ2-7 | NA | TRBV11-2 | TGTGCCAGCAGCTTGGGGACCAACTACGAGCAGTACTTC | CASSLGTNYEQYF
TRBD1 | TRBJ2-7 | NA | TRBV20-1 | TGCAGTGCGCCGGGACAGGGGAACTACGAGCAGTACTTC | CSAPGQGNYEQYF